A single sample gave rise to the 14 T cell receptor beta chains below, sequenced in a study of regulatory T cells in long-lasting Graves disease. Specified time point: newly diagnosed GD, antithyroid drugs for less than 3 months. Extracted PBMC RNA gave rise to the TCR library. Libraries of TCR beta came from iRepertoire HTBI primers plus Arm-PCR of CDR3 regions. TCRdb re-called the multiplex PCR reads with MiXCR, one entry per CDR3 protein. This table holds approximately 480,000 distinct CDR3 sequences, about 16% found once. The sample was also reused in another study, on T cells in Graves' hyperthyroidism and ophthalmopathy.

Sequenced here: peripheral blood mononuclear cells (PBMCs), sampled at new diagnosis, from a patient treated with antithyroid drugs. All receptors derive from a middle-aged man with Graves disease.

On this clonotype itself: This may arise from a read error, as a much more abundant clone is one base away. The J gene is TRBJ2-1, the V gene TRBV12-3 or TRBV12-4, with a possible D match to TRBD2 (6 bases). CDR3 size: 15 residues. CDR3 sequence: CASSQGGTYYNEQLF. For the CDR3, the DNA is TGTGCCAGCAGCCAAGGTGGGACTTACTACAATGAGCAGCTCTTC.

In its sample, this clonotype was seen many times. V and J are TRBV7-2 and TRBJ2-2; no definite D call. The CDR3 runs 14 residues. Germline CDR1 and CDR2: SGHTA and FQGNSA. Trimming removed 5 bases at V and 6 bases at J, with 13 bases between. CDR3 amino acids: CASSLRVVAGELFF. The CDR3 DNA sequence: TGTGCCAGCAGCCTCCGCGTGGTCGCCGGGGAGCTGTTTTTT.

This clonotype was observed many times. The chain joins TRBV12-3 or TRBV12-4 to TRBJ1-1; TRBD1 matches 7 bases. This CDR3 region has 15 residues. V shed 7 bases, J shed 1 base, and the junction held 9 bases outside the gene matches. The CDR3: CASMEQGKGNTEAFF. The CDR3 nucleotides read TGTGCCAGCATGGAACAGGGGAAAGGGAACACTGAAGCTTTCTTT.

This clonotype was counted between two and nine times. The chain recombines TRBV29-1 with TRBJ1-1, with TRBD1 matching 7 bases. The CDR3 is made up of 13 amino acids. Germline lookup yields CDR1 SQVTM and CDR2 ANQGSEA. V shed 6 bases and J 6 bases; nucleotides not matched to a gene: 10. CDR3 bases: TGCAGCGTCCGTACAGGGGTTGGGGCTGAAGCTTTCTTT. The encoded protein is CSVRTGVGAEAFF.

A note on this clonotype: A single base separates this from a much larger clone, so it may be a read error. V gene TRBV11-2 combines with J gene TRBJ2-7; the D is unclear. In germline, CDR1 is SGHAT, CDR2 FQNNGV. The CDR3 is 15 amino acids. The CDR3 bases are TGTGTCAGCAGCTTAGAAGGCCGCCTTACCTACGAGCAGTACTTC. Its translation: CVSSLEGRLTYEQYF.

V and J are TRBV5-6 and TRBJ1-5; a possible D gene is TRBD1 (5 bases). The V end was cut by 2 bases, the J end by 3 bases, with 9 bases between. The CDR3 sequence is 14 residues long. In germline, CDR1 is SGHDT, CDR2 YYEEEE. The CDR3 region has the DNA TGTGCCAGCAGCTTCGGGGGGATCAATCAGCCCCAGCATTTT. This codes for CASSFGGINQPQHF.

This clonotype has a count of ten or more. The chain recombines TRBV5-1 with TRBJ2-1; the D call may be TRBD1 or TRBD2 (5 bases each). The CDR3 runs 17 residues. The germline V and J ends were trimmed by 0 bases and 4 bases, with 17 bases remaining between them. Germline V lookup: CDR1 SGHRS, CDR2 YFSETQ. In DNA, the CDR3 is TGCGCCAGCAGCTTGGTCGTCCCGGGACCTCGGTACAATGAGCAGTTCTTC. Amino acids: CASSLVVPGPRYNEQFF. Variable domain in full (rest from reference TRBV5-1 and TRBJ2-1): KAGVTQTPRYLIKTRGQQVTLSCSPISGHRSVSWYQQTPGQGLQFLFEYFSETQRNKGNFPGRFSGRQFSNSRSEMNVSTLELGDSALYLCASSLVVPGPRYNEQFFGPGTRLTVL.

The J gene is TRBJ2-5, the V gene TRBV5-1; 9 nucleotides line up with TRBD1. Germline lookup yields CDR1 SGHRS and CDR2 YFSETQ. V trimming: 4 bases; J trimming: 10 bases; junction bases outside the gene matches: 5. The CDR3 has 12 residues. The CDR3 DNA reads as TGCGCCAGCAGCCCTGGGACAGGGCTCCAGTACTTC. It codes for CASSPGTGLQYF.

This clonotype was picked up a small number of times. In DNA, the CDR3 is TGTGCCAGCAGGACAGGGCCTGGGGAGCTGTTTTTT. Protein sequence: CASRTGPGELFF. The genes are TRBV6-1 and TRBJ2-2; TRBD1 matches 7 bases. The CDR3 spans 12 residues. Germline CDR1 is MNHNS and CDR2 is SASEGT. Unmatched junction bases numbered 3, after V lost 6 bases and J lost 8 bases.

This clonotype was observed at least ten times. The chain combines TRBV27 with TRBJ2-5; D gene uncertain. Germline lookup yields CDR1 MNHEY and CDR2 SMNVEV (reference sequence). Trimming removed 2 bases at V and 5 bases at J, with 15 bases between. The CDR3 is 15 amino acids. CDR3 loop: CASSLIPGPQETQYF. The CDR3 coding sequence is TGTGCCAGCAGTTTAATTCCCGGGCCCCAGGAGACCCAGTACTTC.

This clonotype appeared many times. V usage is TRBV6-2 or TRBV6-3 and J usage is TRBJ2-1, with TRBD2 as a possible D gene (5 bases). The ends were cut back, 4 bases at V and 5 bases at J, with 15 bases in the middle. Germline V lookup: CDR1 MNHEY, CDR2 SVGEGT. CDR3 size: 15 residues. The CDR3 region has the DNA TGTGCCAGCAGTTTGGGTCTAGCAGATAACAATGAGCAGTTCTTC. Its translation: CASSLGLADNNEQFF.

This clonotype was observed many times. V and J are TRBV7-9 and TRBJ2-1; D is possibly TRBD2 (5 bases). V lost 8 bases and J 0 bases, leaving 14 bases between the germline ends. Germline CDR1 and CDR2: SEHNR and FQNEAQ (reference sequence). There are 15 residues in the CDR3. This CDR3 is CASLDRGSSYNEQFF. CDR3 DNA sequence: TGTGCCAGCTTAGACCGGGGAAGCTCCTACAATGAGCAGTTCTTC. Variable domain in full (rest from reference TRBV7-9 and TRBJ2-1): DTGVSQNPRHKITKRGQNVTFRCDPISEHNRLYWYRQTLGQGPEFLTYFQNEAQLEKSRLLSDRFSAERPKGSFSTLEIQRTEQGDSAMYLCASLDRGSSYNEQFFGPGTRLTVL.

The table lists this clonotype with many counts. The CDR3 DNA follows: TGCAGTGCTATACCTAGGGATGAGCAGTTCTTC. This codes for CSAIPRDEQFF. The chain combines TRBV20-1 with TRBJ2-1, with D unresolved. The length of the CDR3 is 11 residues. Trimming took 4 bases from V and 8 from J, leaving 9 bases between them. The germline V gene has CDR1 DFQATT and CDR2 SNEGSKA (reference sequence).

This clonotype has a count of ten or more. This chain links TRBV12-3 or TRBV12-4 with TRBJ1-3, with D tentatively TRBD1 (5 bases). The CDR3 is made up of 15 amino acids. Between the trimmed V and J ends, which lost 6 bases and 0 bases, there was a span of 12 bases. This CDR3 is CASSFRDASGNTIYF. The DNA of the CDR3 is TGTGCCAGCAGCTTTCGGGACGCCTCTGGAAACACCATATATTTT.